This TCR beta chain appears in the sequencing data of a study of circulating and synovial CD4+ cells in juvenile arthritis. Study conclusions and caveats: Compared with bulk blood, circulating pathogenic-like lymphocytes shared substantially more CDR3 sequences with synovial T cells. These repertoires were less diverse than bulk blood CD4 repertoires. Vbeta family usage analysis did not detect the pathogenic-like versus bulk difference.

Patients with active juvenile idiopathic arthritis donated these samples. Clones were read by immunoSEQ multiplex PCR, and TCRdb kept only the in-frame ones, dropping some. The sample gives about 33,000 clones, over 90% of which show up once; around 0.17% is in the top ten. This CDR3 is built from 16 residues. V shed 4 bases and J 7 bases; nucleotides not matched to a gene: 12. Germline lookup yields CDR1 SGHRS and CDR2 YFSETQ. This clone was picked up one time. What it recognizes is unknown. The source material was CD4+ T cells from blood. The TCR sequence derives from a human donor with juvenile idiopathic arthritis. The rearrangement uses TRBV5-1 and TRBJ2-2; 8 bases map to TRBD1. CDR3 in amino acids: CASSPGDRGGGGELFF. CDR3 in DNA: TGCGCCAGCAGCCCAGGCGACAGGGGCGGAGGCGGGGAGCTGTTTTTT.